The 19 T cell receptor beta chains reported below all come from one sample, sequenced in a study of Ad26.COV2.S vaccination and SARS-CoV-2 variants. The protocol was immunoSEQ multiplex PCR, while the TCRdb copy is restricted to in-frame clones and leaves out a portion. The data show more than 40,000 clones, roughly 84% seen once. The sequencing here drew on peripheral blood, taken after recovery from COVID-19. The receptors here all came from a human donor who had recovered from COVID-19.

The rearrangement joins TRBV5-1 to TRBJ2-7; TRBD1 agrees at 7 bases. Trimming at V came to 5 bases and at J to 5 bases, leaving 13 bases not matched to a gene. From germline, CDR1 is SGHRS and CDR2 YFSETQ. This CDR3 is built from 15 residues. The CDR3 nucleotides read TGCGCCAGCAGACTCACAGGGGTGGGGCCGGACGAGCAGTACGTC. Its protein is CASRLTGVGPDEQYV.

The V and J genes are TRBV19 and TRBJ1-3; 9 bases map to TRBD1. CDR3 length: 17 residues. The trim removed 5 bases at V and 0 bases at J, leaving 8 bases unmatched. Germline V gene data show CDR1 as LNHDA and CDR2 as SQIVND (reference sequence). The CDR3 protein is CASSPRDRASSGNTIYF. Here the CDR3 DNA reads TGTGCCAGTAGTCCCCGGGACAGGGCTAGCTCTGGAAACACCATATATTTT.

The J gene is TRBJ1-5, the V gene TRBV18, with D tentatively TRBD1 (5 bases). The V and J ends lost 6 bases and 6 bases respectively, with 12 bases between them. The CDR3 runs to 13 residues. The germline gives CDR1 KGHSH, CDR2 LQKENI. The CDR3 DNA sequence: TGTGCCAGCTCGGACGGGACCGCTCAGCCCCAGCATTTT. It encodes CASSDGTAQPQHF.

The chain joins TRBV5-1 to TRBJ2-5; TRBD2 is a possible D gene (7 bases). Trimming removed 0 bases from V and 6 bases from J, with 15 bases in between. Germline lookup yields CDR1 SGHRS and CDR2 YFSETQ. The CDR3 consists of 15 residues. This CDR3 reads CASSLEAGAGKTQYF. The CDR3 DNA sequence: TGCGCCAGCAGCTTGGAGGCGGGGGCCGGGAAGACCCAGTACTTC.

The rearrangement links TRBV7-9 to TRBJ2-5; 7 positions match TRBD1. The germline gives CDR1 SEHNR, CDR2 FQNEAQ (reference sequence). J was trimmed by 4 bases and V by 4 bases; bases with no gene match: 12. CDR3 length: 16 residues. The DNA for the CDR3 is TGTGCCAGCAGCTCCCCCCGACAGGGAGTGGGAGAGACCCAGTACTTC. As protein: CASSSPRQGVGETQYF.

The rearrangement joins TRBV24-1 to TRBJ2-3; TRBD1 is a possible D gene (6 bases). The CDR3 covers 13 residues. Germline CDR1 and CDR2: KGHDR and SFDVKD. The germline V and J ends were trimmed by 9 bases and 9 bases, with 18 bases remaining between them. CDR3 sequence: CATQGILKRTQYF. The CDR3 DNA reads TGTGCCACCCAGGGGATATTGAAGAGGACGCAGTATTTT.

This chain links TRBV19 with TRBJ1-5; D gene uncertain. The germline V gene has CDR1 LNHDA and CDR2 SQIVND (reference sequence). The V gene lost 5 bases and the J gene lost 0 bases, with 26 bases spanning the gap. This CDR3 spans 20 amino acids. This CDR3 is CASSLRGDLQQTYSNQPQHF. The CDR3 DNA reads TGTGCCAGTAGTCTCCGAGGAGACTTACAGCAAACGTATAGCAATCAGCCCCAGCATTTT.

This clone was detected only a few times. This chain's CDR3 is CASSPQEWGPQHF. CDR3 coding DNA: TGTGCCAGCAGCCCCCAGGAGTGGGGGCCCCAGCATTTT. The chain recombines TRBV7-6 with TRBJ1-5; D unresolved. V was shortened by 5 bases and J by 9 bases, with 14 bases between the two germline ends. The germline V gene encodes CDR1 SGHVS and CDR2 FNYEAQ. CDR3 length: 13 amino acids.

V gene TRBV25-1 combines with J gene TRBJ1-3, with 10 bases aligning to TRBD1. Germline values: CDR1 MGHDK, CDR2 SYGVNS. This CDR3 region has 15 residues. V was clipped by 4 bases and J by 6 bases; unmatched bases: 6. CDR3 nucleotides: TGTGCCAGCAGTGCCCGGGACAGGGGTGAAAACACCATATATTTT. Its protein product is CASSARDRGENTIYF.

The gene calls are TRBV9 and TRBJ1-2, with TRBD1 identical over 8 bases. This CDR3 is 12 amino acids long. Germline V CDR1 and CDR2: SGDLS, YYNGEE. V lost 5 bases to trimming and J lost 3 bases; unmatched junction nucleotides: 0. Written as DNA, the CDR3 is TGTGCCAGCAGGGACAGGGACTATGGCTACACCTTC. It translates to CASRDRDYGYTF.

This chain connects TRBV2 to TRBJ1-5; 8 nucleotides match TRBD1. CDR1 SNHLY and CDR2 FYNNEI come from the germline V gene. Losses at the gene ends were 7 bases for V and 1 base for J; bases not matched to a gene: 15. The CDR3 is 18 residues long. Here the CDR3 reads CASNLGQGSPGSNQPQHF. The CDR3 DNA reads TGTGCCAGCAACCTTGGACAGGGCTCCCCGGGGAGCAATCAGCCCCAGCATTTT.

The chain recombines TRBV9 with TRBJ2-2, with D possibly TRBD2 on 6 matching bases. The CDR3 covers 16 residues. Germline assignment: CDR1 SGDLS and CDR2 YYNGEE. V lost 0 bases and J lost 5, with 14 bases in between. The CDR3 is CASSVGVGRGTGELFF. The CDR3 DNA follows: TGTGCCAGCAGCGTAGGAGTCGGACGGGGGACCGGGGAGCTGTTTTTT.

J is TRBJ2-5 and V is TRBV18, with D perhaps TRBD1 (5 bases). Trimming stripped 1 base from V and 4 bases from J, with 10 bases between. Looked up from germline, CDR1 is KGHSH and CDR2 is LQKENI. The CDR3 consists of 14 residues. Here the CDR3 reads CASSPQGPRETQYF. CDR3 DNA: TGTGCCAGCTCACCACAGGGGCCTAGAGAGACCCAGTACTTC.

This chain links TRBV29-1 with TRBJ1-2; TRBD1 matches 9 bases. Germline CDR1 reads SQVTM; CDR2 reads ANQGSEA. This CDR3 spans 13 amino acids. The V gene end was trimmed by 4 bases and the J gene end by 8 bases; junction bases not matched to a gene: 8. CDR3 amino acids: CSVGFGTGHGYTF. Written as DNA, the CDR3 is TGCAGCGTTGGTTTCGGGACAGGGCACGGCTACACCTTC.

V gene TRBV12-3 or TRBV12-4 combines with J gene TRBJ1-2; D remains ambiguous. The CDR3 is 12 amino acids. Deletions cut 5 bases from V and 4 bases from J, with 8 bases between. The CDR3 loop is CASSRSTYGYTF. In DNA, the CDR3 is TGTGCCAGCAGTCGCAGTACCTATGGCTACACCTTC.

The gene calls are TRBV30 and TRBJ1-4, with 7 bases that match TRBD1. This CDR3 has 14 amino acids. J was trimmed by 7 bases and V by 0 bases; bases with no gene match: 5. CDR1 GTSNPN and CDR2 SVGIG come from the germline V gene (reference sequence). The CDR3 DNA sequence: TGTGCCTGGAGTGTGGGTGACAGGGTTGAAAAACTGTTTTTT. Protein sequence: CAWSVGDRVEKLFF.

The chain has TRBV12-3 or TRBV12-4 and TRBJ1-2; no definite D call. This CDR3 region has 12 residues. V shed 2 bases and J shed 8 bases, with 9 bases lying between them. The CDR3 loop is CASSLNGRGYTF. For the CDR3, the DNA is TGTGCCAGCAGTTTAAACGGGAGAGGCTACACCTTC.

J is TRBJ1-2 and V is TRBV29-1; TRBD1 aligns across 7 bases. Germline values: CDR1 SQVTM, CDR2 ANQGSEA. With V trimmed by 7 bases and J by 4 bases, 9 bases remained unmatched. The CDR3 is 13 amino acids. The CDR3 nucleotides read TGCAGCGCCATGAGACAGGGTGGCTATGGCTACACCTTC. Translated, it gives CSAMRQGGYGYTF.

On this clone itself: Other DNA sequences in this specimen translate into the identical CDR3. This chain links TRBV5-4 with TRBJ2-2; tentatively, D is TRBD1 (6 bases). Trimming shortened V by 5 bases and J by 3 bases, and 11 bases separated the two germline ends. The CDR3 sequence is 14 residues long. CDR1 SGHNT and CDR2 YYREEE come from the germline V gene (reference sequence). The CDR3, as DNA: TGTGCCAGCAGTCCAGACAGGCACACCGGGGAGCTGTTTTTT. The encoded protein is CASSPDRHTGELFF.